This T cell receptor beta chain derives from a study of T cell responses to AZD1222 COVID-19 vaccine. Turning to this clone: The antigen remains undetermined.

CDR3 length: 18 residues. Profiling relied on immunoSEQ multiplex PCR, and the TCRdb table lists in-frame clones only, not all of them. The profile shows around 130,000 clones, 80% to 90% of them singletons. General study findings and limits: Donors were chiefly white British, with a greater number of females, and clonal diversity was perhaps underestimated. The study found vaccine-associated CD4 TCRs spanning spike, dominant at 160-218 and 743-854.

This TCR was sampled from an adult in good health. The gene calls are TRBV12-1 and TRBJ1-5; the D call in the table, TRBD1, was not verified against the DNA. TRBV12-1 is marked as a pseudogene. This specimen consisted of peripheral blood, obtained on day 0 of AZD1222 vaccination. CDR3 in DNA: TGTGCCAGCAGCCCCGGACAGGCCCGGTCGGAACGCAATCAGCCCCAGCATTTT. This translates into CASSPGQARSERNQPQHF.